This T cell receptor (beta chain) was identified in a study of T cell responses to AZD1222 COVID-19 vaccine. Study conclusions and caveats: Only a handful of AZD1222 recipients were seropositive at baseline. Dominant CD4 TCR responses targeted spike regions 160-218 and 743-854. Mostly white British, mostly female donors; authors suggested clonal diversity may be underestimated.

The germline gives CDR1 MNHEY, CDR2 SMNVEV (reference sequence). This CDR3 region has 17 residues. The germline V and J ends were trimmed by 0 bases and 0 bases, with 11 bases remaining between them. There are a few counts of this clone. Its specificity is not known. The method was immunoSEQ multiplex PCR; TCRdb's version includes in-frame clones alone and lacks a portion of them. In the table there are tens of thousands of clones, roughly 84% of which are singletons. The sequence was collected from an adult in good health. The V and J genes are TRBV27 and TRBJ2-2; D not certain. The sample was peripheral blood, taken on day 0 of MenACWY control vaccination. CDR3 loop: CASSLSKTATNTGELFF. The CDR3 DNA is TGTGCCAGCAGTTTATCCAAGACGGCCACGAACACCGGGGAGCTGTTTTTT.